The T cell receptor beta chain described here comes from a study of blood T cell repertoires in COVID-19. Overall study: Material from acute and convalescent COVID-19 was sourced from the United States, Italy and Spain. The cDNA or gDNA used as material had been derived from T cells, B-cell-depleted T cells, or PBMCs.

The repertoire was sequenced with immunoSEQ multiplex PCR; TCRdb's copy has only in-frame clones and lacks some. The sample lists tens of thousands of clones; about 90% were seen once. This clone has just a few counts. The origin of this receptor is a man aged 70 or older with active COVID-19. The material sequenced was peripheral blood.

The CDR3 sequence: CASSSGTSGGTYEQYF. The CDR3 DNA reads TGTGCCAGTAGTTCCGGGACTAGCGGGGGAACCTACGAGCAGTACTTC. The chain has TRBV19 and TRBJ2-7; TRBD2 aligns across 14 bases. Trimming cost V 5 bases and J 2 bases; bases outside gene matches: 5. Germline assignment: CDR1 LNHDA and CDR2 SQIVND (reference sequence). This CDR3 has 16 amino acids.